This T cell receptor (beta chain) was sequenced in a study of blood T cell repertoires in COVID-19. The overall study: Material from acute and convalescent COVID-19 was sourced from the United States, Italy and Spain.

Germline V gene sequence: CDR1 SGHDT, CDR2 YYEEEE. Trimming took off 5 bases at V and 3 bases at J, with 12 bases between the two ends. The CDR3 loop spans 13 amino acids. For recovered donors of Cohort 3, there were two negative PCRs, clearance, or symptom resolution. Per the study methods: Amplification with reference gene primers provided the estimates of nucleated cell counts. Profiled with immunoSEQ multiplex PCR; TCRdb holds only in-frame clones, not every one. V, J and clone size derive from that table, while D and trimming were established from the DNA sequence. The table shows 250,000 to 400,000 clones, with under 95% occurring only once.

The specimen was PBMCs or T cells enriched from blood (not recorded which). This sequence was found in a man between 60 and 70 years old who had recovered from COVID-19. The chain has TRBV5-6 and TRBJ2-7; perhaps TRBD2 as D (6 bases). CDR3 nucleotides: TGTGCCAGCAGGCGGGACGGGGACTACGAGCAGTACTTC. It specifies CASRRDGDYEQYF.